The 10 T cell receptor beta chains in this list originate from one sample, sequenced in a study of T cells in Graves' hyperthyroidism and ophthalmopathy. What was amplified from RNA transcripts were TCR beta CDR3 regions. HTBI primers drove first-round RT-PCR of the TCR CDR3. TCRdb called the multiplex PCR reads again in MiXCR, with one record for every CDR3 protein. The sample contains some 370,000 distinct CDR3 sequences, about a sixth of which appear only once. Sequenced sample: blood. These receptors came from a woman younger than 45 with Graves' hyperthyroidism that later progressed to Graves' ophthalmopathy.

The chain carries TRBV5-1 and TRBJ2-3, with D possibly matching TRBD1 (6 bases). Germline V gene lookup returns CDR1 SGHRS and CDR2 YFSETQ. This CDR3 is built from 15 residues. Trimming shortened V by 1 base and J by 0 bases, and 9 bases separated the two germline ends. CDR3 sequence: CASSLLGQSTDTQYF. The CDR3 nucleotides read TGCGCCAGCAGCTTGCTTGGACAGAGCACAGATACGCAGTATTTT.

This clonotype occurred a few times. The V call is TRBV4-1, the J call TRBJ1-1; D unclear. V shed 0 bases and J shed 2 bases, with 4 bases lying between them. Germline V gene sequence: CDR1 MGHRA, CDR2 YSYEKL. The CDR3 sequence is 13 residues long. CDR3 sequence (DNA): TGCGCCAGCAGCCAAGAAATAAACACTGAAGCTTTCTTT. Encoded protein: CASSQEINTEAFF.

This clonotype was detected many times. The chain is built from TRBV4-1 and TRBJ2-3, with D perhaps matching TRBD2 (5 bases). This CDR3 spans 18 amino acids. CDR1 and CDR2 (germline): MGHRA, YSYEKL. V dropped 1 base and J dropped 1 base, with 18 bases sitting between them. CDR3 protein: CASSQAWLAPKRTDTQYF. CDR3 nucleotides: TGCGCCAGCAGCCAAGCGTGGCTAGCTCCAAAACGCACAGATACGCAGTATTTT.

This clonotype was seen at least ten times. This chain uses TRBV6-5 with TRBJ2-7; D gene uncertain. From germline, CDR1 is MNHEY and CDR2 SVGAGI. This CDR3 region has 14 residues. Trimming pared 0 bases from V and 3 bases from J, leaving 9 bases between. The chain's CDR3 is CASSYSFAIYEQYF. The CDR3 coding sequence is TGTGCCAGCAGTTACTCTTTTGCTATCTACGAGCAGTACTTC.

This clonotype was observed a handful of times. V gene TRBV20-1 combines with J gene TRBJ1-6, with TRBD1 matching over 9 bases. The V gene's germline CDR1 is DFQATT and CDR2 SNEGSKA (reference sequence). The CDR3 loop spans 15 amino acids. The junction had 8 bases not matched to a gene; V was cut back by 1 base and J by 10 bases. CDR3 nucleotide sequence: TGCAGTGCTAGAGGATCGACAGGGGGAGAGTCACCCCTCCACTTT. Translation gives CSARGSTGGESPLHF.

This clonotype was seen only a few times. The chain uses TRBV11-2 and TRBJ2-1; 9 bases align to TRBD2. V gave up 8 bases and J gave up 8 bases; unmatched junction bases: 7. Germline loops: CDR1 SGHAT, CDR2 FQNNGV. This CDR3 is 13 amino acids long. For the CDR3, the DNA is TGTGCCAGCGCGGGAGGGCCTGTAGATGAGCAGTTCTTC. It codes for CASAGGPVDEQFF.

J is TRBJ2-3 and V is TRBV28; either TRBD1 or TRBD2 may supply D (6 bases each). CDR3 length equals 16 residues. The ends were cut back, 1 base at V and 2 bases at J, with 13 bases in the middle. Germline CDR1 reads MDHEN; CDR2 reads SYDVKM. The CDR3 region is CASSLLPGAYTDTQYF. The CDR3 nucleotides read TGTGCCAGCAGTTTATTGCCGGGGGCCTACACAGATACGCAGTATTTT.

This clonotype has ten or more counts. The chain recombines TRBV28 with TRBJ2-3; 9 bases are a match to TRBD1. CDR1 is MDHEN and CDR2 is SYDVKM in the germline V gene. This CDR3 is 18 amino acids long. V was pared by 5 bases and J by 5 bases, with 17 bases of the junction left unmatched. DNA of the CDR3: TGTGCCAGCAGTCTATTCGGACCGACGGGACAGGGTCTAGATACGCAGTATTTT. Its translation is CASSLFGPTGQGLDTQYF.

This clonotype was seen a few times. The chain combines TRBV5-1 with TRBJ1-4, with a tentative D call TRBD1 (6 bases). The CDR3 sequence is 19 residues long. V lost 4 bases to trimming and J lost 5 bases, with 27 bases between them. CDR1 SGHRS and CDR2 YFSETQ come from the germline V gene. DNA for the CDR3: TGCGCCAGCAGCCATCGCCGACAGGCCTCCCAACTAATCAATGAAAAACTGTTTTTT. Translating gives CASSHRRQASQLINEKLFF.

This clonotype was recorded a few times. The chain couples TRBV3-1 to TRBJ2-7, with 10 bases lining up with TRBD2. CDR3 size: 15 residues. V shed 2 bases and J 3 bases; nucleotides not matched to a gene: 4. Germline values: CDR1 LGHDT, CDR2 YNNKEL (reference sequence). The CDR3 loop reads CASSQPLAGFYEQYF. The DNA for the CDR3 is TGTGCCAGCAGCCAACCACTAGCGGGATTCTACGAGCAGTACTTC.